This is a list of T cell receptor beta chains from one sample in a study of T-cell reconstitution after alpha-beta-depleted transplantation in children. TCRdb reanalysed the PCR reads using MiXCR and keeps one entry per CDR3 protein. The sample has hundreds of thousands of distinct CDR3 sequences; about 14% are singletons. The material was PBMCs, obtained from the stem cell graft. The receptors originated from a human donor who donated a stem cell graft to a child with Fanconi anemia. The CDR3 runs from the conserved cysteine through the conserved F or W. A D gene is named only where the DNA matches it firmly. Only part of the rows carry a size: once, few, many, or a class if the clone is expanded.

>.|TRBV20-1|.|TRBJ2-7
CSAWTAYEQYF
TGCAGTGCATGGACAGCATACGAGCAGTACTTC
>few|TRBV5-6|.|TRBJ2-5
CASSLERAETQYF
TGTGCCAGCAGCTTAGAAAGGGCAGAGACCCAGTACTTC
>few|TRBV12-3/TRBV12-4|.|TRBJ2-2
CASSLDAGGETNTGELFF
TGTGCCAGCAGTTTAGATGCTGGCGGGGAGACGAACACCGGGGAGCTGTTTTTT
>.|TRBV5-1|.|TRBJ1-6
CASSLDGGFPGQYSPLHF
TGCGCCAGCAGCTTGGACGGTGGATTCCCGGGACAATATTCACCCCTCCACTTT
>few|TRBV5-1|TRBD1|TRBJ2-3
CASRTKPTGTGVPDTQYF
TGCGCCAGTAGGACGAAACCGACCGGGACAGGAGTCCCAGATACGCAGTATTTT
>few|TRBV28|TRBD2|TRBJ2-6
CASRTSGGETSGANVLTF
TGTGCCAGCAGGACTAGCGGGGGCGAAACCTCTGGGGCCAACGTCCTGACTTTC
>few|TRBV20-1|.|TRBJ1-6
CSARVRNSPLHF
TGCAGTGCTAGGGTTAGAAATTCACCCCTCCACTTT
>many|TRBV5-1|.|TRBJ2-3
CASSSPDSTDTQYF
TGCGCCAGCAGCTCCCCGGATAGCACAGATACGCAGTATTTT
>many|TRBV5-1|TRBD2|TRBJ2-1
CASSLGAGGLHNEQFF
TGCGCCAGCAGCTTGGGAGCGGGGGGTCTTCACAATGAGCAGTTCTTC
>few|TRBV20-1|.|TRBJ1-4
CSARPPDSNEKLFF
TGCAGTGCTAGACCCCCGGACAGTAATGAAAAACTGTTTTTT
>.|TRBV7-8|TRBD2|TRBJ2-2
CASSFAGTSSTGELFF
TGTGCCAGCAGCTTTGCCGGGACTAGTAGCACCGGGGAGCTGTTTTTT
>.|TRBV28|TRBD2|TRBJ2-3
CASSLFQRGEGTDTQYF
TGTGCCAGCAGCTTGTTTCAGCGGGGGGAGGGCACAGATACGCAGTATTTT
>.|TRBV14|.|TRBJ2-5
CASSQGKVRPQETQYF
TGTGCCAGCAGCCAAGGAAAGGTCAGACCTCAAGAGACCCAGTACTTC
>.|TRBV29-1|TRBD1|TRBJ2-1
CSVDSLGTGFAASYNEQFF
TGCAGCGTTGATTCCCTGGGGACAGGGTTTGCAGCGTCCTACAATGAGCAGTTCTTC
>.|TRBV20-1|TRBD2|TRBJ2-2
CSARGPRVAGRTGELFF
TGCAGTGCTAGAGGCCCCCGGGTAGCGGGGAGGACCGGGGAGCTGTTTTTT
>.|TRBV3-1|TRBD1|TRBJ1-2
CASSRRDRNYGYTF
TGTGCCAGCAGCCGAAGGGACAGGAACTATGGCTACACCTTC
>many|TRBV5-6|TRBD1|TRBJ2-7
CASSFRDRGLFSYEQYF
TGTGCCAGCAGCTTCCGGGACAGGGGGCTTTTCTCCTACGAGCAGTACTTC
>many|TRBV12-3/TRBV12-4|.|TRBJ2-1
CASERSSYNEQFF
TGTGCCAGCGAGAGGAGCTCCTACAATGAGCAGTTCTTC
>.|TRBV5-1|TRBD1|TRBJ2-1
CASSPGAGGHNEQFF
TGCGCCAGCAGCCCTGGGGCAGGGGGACACAATGAGCAGTTCTTC
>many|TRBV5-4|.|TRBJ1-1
CASSSELDRNEAFF
TGTGCCAGCAGCTCGGAACTAGACCGTAATGAAGCTTTCTTT
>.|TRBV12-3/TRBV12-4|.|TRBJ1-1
CASSLSIPLGAFF
TGTGCCAGCAGTTTAAGCATTCCCCTCGGAGCTTTCTTT
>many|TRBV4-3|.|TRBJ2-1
CASSQAGGNEQFF
TGCGCCAGCAGCCAAGCAGGGGGGAATGAGCAGTTCTTC
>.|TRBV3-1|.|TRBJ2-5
CASSQTIVETQYF
TGTGCCAGCAGCCAGACTATAGTCGAGACCCAGTACTTC
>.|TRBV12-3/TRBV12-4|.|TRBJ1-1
CASSLDRGREAFF
TGTGCCAGCAGTCTGGACCGGGGGCGGGAAGCTTTCTTT
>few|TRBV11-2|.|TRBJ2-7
CASSRGGEAAGEQYF
TGTGCCAGCAGTCGGGGTGGGGAAGCGGCCGGAGAGCAGTACTTC
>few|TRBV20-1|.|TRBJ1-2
CSARDRRGFAGYTF
TGCAGTGCTAGAGATCGGAGGGGGTTCGCTGGCTACACCTTC
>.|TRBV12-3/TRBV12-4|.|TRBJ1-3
CASSFVSGNTIYF
TGTGCCAGCAGTTTTGTCTCTGGAAACACCATATATTTT
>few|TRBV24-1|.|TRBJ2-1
CATSDFDRAYNEQFF
TGTGCCACCAGTGATTTTGACAGAGCCTACAATGAGCAGTTCTTC
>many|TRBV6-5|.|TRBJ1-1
CASSSPLTGKTEAFF
TGTGCCAGCAGCAGTCCCTTAACAGGGAAAACTGAAGCTTTCTTT
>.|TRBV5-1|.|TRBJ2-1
CASSLGGAITPHNEQFF
TGCGCCAGCAGCTTGGGGGGGGCGATCACCCCACACAATGAGCAGTTCTTC
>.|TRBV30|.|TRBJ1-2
CAWSVGINYGYTF
TGTGCCTGGAGTGTCGGAATTAACTATGGCTACACCTTC
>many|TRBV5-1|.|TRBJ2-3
CASSFEGEADTQYF
TGCGCCAGCAGCTTTGAGGGGGAGGCAGATACGCAGTATTTT
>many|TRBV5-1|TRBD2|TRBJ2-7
CASSETSDSYEQYF
TGCGCCAGCAGCGAGACTAGCGACTCCTACGAGCAGTACTTC
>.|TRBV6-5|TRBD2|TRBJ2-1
CAISYTGTSGGSSYNEQFF
TGTGCCATCAGTTACACCGGGACTAGCGGGGGGAGCTCCTACAATGAGCAGTTCTTC
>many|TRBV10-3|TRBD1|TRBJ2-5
CALGDRGKETQYF
TGTGCCCTCGGGGACAGGGGGAAAGAGACCCAGTACTTC
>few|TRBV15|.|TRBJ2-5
CATSRDQLGPGTQYF
TGTGCCACCAGCAGAGATCAGTTGGGGCCAGGGACCCAGTACTTC
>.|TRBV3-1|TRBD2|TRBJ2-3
CASSPNLAGGLSSTDTQYF
TGTGCCAGCAGCCCTAACCTAGCGGGGGGCCTATCTAGCACAGATACGCAGTATTTT
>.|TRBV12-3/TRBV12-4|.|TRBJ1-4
CASSLGSTNEKLFF
TGTGCCAGCAGTTTAGGCTCAACTAATGAAAAACTGTTTTTT
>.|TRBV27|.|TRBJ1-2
CASSVARVPNYGYTF
TGTGCCAGCAGTGTTGCAAGAGTCCCGAACTATGGCTACACCTTC
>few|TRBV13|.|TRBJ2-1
CASSHSLVGGAVHEQFF
TGTGCCAGCAGCCATTCTCTCGTGGGGGGGGCCGTACATGAGCAGTTCTTC
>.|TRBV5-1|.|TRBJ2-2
CASRDFTGELFF
TGCGCCAGCAGGGATTTTACCGGGGAGCTGTTTTTT
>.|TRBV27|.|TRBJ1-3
CASSLRFSGNTIYF
TGTGCCAGCAGTTTACGGTTTTCTGGAAACACCATATATTTT
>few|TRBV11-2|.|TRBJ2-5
CASSLGGGAQETQYF
TGTGCCAGCAGCTTAGGTGGGGGAGCCCAAGAGACCCAGTACTTC